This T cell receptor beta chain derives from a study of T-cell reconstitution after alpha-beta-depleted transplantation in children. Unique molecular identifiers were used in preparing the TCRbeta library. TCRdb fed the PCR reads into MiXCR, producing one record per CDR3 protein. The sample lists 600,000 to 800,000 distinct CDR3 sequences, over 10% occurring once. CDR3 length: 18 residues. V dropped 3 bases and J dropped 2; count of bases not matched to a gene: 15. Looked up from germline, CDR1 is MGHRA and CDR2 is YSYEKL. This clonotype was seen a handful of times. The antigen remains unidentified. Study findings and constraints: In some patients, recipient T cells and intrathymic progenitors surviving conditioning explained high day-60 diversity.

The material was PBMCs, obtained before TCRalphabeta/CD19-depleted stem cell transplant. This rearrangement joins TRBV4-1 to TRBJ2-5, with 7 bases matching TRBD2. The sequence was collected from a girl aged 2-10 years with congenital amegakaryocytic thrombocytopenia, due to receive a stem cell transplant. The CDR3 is CASSQSFERRSGQETQYF. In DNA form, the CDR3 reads TGCGCCAGCAGCCAGTCCTTCGAGAGACGTAGCGGGCAAGAGACCCAGTACTTC.